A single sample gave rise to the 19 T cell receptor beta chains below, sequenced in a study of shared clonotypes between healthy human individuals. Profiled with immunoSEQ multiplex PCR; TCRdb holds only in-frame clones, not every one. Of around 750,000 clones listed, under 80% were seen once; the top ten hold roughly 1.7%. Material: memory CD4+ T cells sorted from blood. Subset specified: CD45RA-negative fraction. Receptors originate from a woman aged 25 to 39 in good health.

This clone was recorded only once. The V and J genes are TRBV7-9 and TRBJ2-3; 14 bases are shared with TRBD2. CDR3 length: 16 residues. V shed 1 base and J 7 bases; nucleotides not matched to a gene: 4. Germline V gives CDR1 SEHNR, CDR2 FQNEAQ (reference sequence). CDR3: CASSLVTSGRGYTQYF. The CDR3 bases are TGTGCCAGCAGCTTAGTGACTAGCGGGAGGGGGTATACGCAGTATTTT. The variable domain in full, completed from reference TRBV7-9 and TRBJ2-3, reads DTGVSQNPRHKITKRGQNVTFRCDPISEHNRLYWYRQTLGQGPEFLTYFQNEAQLEKSRLLSDRFSAERPKGSFSTLEIQRTEQGDSAMYLCASSLVTSGRGYTQYFGPGTRLTVL.

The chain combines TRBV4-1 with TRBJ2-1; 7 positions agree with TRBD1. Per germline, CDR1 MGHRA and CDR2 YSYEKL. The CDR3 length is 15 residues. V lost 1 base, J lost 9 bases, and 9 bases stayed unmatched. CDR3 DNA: TGCGCCAGCAGCCAAGGGACAGGACCCAACAGTGAGCAGTTCTTC. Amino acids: CASSQGTGPNSEQFF.

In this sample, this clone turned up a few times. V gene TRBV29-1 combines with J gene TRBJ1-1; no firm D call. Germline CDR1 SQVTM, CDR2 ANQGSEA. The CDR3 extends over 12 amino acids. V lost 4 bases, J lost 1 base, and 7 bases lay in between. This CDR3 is CSVAFTNTEAFF. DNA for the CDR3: TGCAGCGTTGCTTTCACGAACACTGAAGCTTTCTTT. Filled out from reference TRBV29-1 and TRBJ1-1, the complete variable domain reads SAVISQKPSRDICQRGTSLTIQCQVDSQVTMMFWYRQQPGQSLTLIATANQGSEATYESGFVIDKFPISRPNLTFSTLTVSNMSPEDSSIYLCSVAFTNTEAFFGQGTRLTVV.

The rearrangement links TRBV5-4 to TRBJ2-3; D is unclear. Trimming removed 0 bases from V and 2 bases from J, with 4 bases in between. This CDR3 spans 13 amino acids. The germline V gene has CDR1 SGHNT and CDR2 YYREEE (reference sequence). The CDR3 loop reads CASSLVDTDTQYF. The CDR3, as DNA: TGTGCCAGCAGCTTGGTAGACACAGATACGCAGTATTTT.

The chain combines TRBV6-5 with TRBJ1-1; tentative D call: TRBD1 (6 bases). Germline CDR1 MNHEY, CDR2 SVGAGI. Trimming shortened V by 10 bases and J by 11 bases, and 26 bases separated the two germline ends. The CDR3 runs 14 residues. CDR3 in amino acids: CATNGDRTPLKAFF. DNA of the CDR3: TGTGCCACCAACGGAGACAGGACCCCTCTGAAGGCTTTCTTT.

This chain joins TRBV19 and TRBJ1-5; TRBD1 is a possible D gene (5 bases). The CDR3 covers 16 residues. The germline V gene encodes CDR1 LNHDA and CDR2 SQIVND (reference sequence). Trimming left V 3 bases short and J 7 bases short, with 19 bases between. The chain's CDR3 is CASSIIASRALQPQHF. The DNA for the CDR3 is TGTGCCAGTAGTATCATAGCCTCCAGGGCGCTACAGCCCCAGCATTTT.

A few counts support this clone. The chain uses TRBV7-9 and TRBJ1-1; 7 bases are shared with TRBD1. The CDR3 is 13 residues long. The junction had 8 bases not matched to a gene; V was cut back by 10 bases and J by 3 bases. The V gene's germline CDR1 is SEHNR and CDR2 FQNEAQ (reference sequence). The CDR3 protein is CATLLQGYTEAFF. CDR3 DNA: TGTGCCACCTTACTACAGGGGTACACTGAAGCTTTCTTT.

Written as DNA, the CDR3 is TGTGCCAGCAGTGAATCCCCCGTCGTCGGTTTCCGAAGGTGGAATGAGCAGTTCTTC. This translates into CASSESPVVGFRRWNEQFF. The V gene is TRBV6-1, the J gene TRBJ2-1; D is uncertain. Germline CDR1 is MNHNS and CDR2 is SASEGT. The length of the CDR3 is 19 residues. The germline V and J ends were trimmed by 2 bases and 7 bases, with 27 bases remaining between them.

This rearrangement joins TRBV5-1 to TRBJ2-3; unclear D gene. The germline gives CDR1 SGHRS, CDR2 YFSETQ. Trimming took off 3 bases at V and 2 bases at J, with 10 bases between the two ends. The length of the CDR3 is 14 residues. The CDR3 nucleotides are TGCGCCAGCAGCTCCGATAGTGCCACAGATACGCAGTATTTT. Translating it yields CASSSDSATDTQYF.

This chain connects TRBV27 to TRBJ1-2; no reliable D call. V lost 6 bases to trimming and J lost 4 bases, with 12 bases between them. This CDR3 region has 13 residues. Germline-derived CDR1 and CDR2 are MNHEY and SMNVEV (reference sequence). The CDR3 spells CASRTEYGYGYTF. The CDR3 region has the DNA TGTGCCAGCAGGACGGAGTACGGCTATGGCTACACCTTC.

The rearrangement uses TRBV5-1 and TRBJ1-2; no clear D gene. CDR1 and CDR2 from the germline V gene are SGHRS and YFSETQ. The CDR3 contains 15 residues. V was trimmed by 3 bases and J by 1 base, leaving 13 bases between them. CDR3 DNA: TGCGCCAGCAGCTCTACCTGGGAAGTTAACTATGGCTACACCTTC. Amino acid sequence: CASSSTWEVNYGYTF.

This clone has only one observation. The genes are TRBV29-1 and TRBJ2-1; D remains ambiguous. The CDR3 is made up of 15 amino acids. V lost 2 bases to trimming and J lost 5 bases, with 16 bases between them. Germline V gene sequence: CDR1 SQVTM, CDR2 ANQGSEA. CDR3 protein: CSVERVGTHNNEQFF. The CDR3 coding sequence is TGCAGCGTTGAAAGAGTTGGCACCCATAACAATGAGCAGTTCTTC.

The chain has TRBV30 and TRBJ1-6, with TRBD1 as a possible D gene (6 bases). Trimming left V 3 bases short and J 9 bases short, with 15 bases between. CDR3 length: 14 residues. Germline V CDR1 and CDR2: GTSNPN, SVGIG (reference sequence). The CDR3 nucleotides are TGTGCCTGGAGACTCGGGGGCGGGGGTTCACCCCTCCACTTT. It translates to CAWRLGGGGSPLHF.

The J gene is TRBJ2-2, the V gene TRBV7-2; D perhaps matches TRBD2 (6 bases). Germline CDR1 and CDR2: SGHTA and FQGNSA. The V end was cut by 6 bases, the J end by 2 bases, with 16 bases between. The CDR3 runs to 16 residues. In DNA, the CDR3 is TGTGCCAGCAGACTCGGCGGGGACCTCAACACCGGGGAGCTGTTTTTT. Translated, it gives CASRLGGDLNTGELFF.

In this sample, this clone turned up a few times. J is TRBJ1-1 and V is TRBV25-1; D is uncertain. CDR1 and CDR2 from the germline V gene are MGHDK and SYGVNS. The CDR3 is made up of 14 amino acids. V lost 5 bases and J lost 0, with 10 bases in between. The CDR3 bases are TGTGCCAGCAGTCCAGCCGTGATGAACACTGAAGCTTTCTTT. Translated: CASSPAVMNTEAFF.

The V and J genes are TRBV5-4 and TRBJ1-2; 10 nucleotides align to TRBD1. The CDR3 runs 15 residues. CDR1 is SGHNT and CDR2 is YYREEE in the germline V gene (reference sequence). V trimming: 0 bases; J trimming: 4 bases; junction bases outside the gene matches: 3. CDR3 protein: CASSLGGTGAYGYTF. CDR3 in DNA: TGTGCCAGCAGCTTGGGCGGGACAGGGGCCTATGGCTACACCTTC.

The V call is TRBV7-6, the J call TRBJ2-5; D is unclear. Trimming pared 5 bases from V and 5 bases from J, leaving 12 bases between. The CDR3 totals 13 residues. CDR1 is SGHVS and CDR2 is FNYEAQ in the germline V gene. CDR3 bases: TGTGCCAGCAGCGGCAGAAACCGTGAGACCCAGTACTTC. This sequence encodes CASSGRNRETQYF.

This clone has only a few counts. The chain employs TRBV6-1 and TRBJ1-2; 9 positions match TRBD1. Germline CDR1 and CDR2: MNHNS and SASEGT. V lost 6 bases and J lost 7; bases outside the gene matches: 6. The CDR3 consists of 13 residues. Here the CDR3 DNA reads TGTGCCAGCAGGGGACAGGGAACGAGTGGCTACACCTTC. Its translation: CASRGQGTSGYTF.

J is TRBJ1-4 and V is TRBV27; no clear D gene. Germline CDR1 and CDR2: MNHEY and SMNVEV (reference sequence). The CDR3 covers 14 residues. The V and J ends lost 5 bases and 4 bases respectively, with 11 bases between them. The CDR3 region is CASSPGNYNEKLFF. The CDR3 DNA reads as TGTGCCAGCAGTCCGGGCAATTATAATGAAAAACTGTTTTTT. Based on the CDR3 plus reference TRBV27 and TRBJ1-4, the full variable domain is EAQVTQNPRYLITVTGKKLTVTCSQNMNHEYMSWYRQDPGLGLRQIYYSMNVEVTDKGDVPEGYKVSRKEKRNFPLILESPSPNQTSLYFCASSPGNYNEKLFFGSGTQLSVL.